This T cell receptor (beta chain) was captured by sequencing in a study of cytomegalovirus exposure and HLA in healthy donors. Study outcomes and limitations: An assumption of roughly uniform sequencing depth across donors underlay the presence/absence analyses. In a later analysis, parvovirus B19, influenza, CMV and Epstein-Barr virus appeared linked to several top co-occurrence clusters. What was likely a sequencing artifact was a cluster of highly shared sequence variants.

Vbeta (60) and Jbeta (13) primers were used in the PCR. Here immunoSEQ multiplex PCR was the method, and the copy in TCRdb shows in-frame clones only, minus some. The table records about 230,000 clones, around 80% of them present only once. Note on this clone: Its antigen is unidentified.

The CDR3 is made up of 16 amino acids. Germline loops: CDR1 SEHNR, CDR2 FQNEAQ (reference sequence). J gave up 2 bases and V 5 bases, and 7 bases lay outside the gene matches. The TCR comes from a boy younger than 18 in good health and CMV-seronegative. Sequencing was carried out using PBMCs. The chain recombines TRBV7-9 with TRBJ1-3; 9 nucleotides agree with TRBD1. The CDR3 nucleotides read TGTGCCAGCAGCCCGACGGGACAGGGACCTGGAAACACCATATATTTT. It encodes CASSPTGQGPGNTIYF. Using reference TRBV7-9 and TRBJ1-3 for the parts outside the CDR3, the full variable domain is DTGVSQNPRHKITKRGQNVTFRCDPISEHNRLYWYRQTLGQGPEFLTYFQNEAQLEKSRLLSDRFSAERPKGSFSTLEIQRTEQGDSAMYLCASSPTGQGPGNTIYFGEGSWLTVV.